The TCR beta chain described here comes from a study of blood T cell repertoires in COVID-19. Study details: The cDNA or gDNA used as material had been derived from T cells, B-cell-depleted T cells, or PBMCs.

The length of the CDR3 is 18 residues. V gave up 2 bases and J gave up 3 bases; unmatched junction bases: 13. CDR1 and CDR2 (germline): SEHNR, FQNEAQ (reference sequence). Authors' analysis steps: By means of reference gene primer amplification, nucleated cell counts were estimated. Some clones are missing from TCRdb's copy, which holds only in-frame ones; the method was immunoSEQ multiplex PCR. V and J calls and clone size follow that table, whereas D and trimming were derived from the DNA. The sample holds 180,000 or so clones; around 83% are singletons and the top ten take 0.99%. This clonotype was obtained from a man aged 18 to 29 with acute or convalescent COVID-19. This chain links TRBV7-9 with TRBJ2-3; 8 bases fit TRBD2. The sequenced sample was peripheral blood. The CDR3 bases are TGTGCCAGCAGCTTAATCGGTCGAGCGGGGGATAGTACAGATACGCAGTATTTT. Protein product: CASSLIGRAGDSTDTQYF.